The next 18 T cell receptor beta chains were all read from a single sample in a study of CD8 T cell repertoires and HIV-1 epitope variants. Measured with immunoSEQ multiplex PCR; TCRdb has only the in-frame clones, and not every one. The sample yields some 6,800 clones, about three quarters seen once. Antigens for these TCRs are unknown. The sequencing sample was made of cultured CD8+ T cells derived from PBMCs. Receptors originate from a male donor with HIV.

This clone has a single count. V usage is TRBV13 and J usage is TRBJ1-1; no clear D. There are 15 residues in the CDR3. Germline V gene sequence: CDR1 PRHDT, CDR2 FYEKMQ (reference sequence). The germline V and J ends were trimmed by 3 bases and 1 base, with 12 bases remaining between them. The CDR3 DNA is TGTGCCAGCAGCTTGATCGGGCGGGCGAACACTGAAGCTTTCTTT. Residues: CASSLIGRANTEAFF.

The V gene is TRBV6-1, the J gene TRBJ2-7; 11 nucleotides line up with TRBD1. The CDR3 spans 15 residues. The germline gives CDR1 MNHNS, CDR2 SASEGT. V lost 2 bases, J lost 4 bases, and 4 bases stayed unmatched. As DNA, the CDR3 is TGTGCCAGCAGTGAAAGGGACAGGGGGATATACGAGCAGTACTTC. Protein: CASSERDRGIYEQYF.

In DNA form, the CDR3 reads TGTGCCACCAGCAGAGGAGGGGAGGGAAACACCATATATTTT. It specifies CATSRGGEGNTIYF. This chain links TRBV15 with TRBJ1-3, with D possibly being TRBD1 (5 bases). Per the germline V gene, CDR1 is LNHNV and CDR2 is YYDKDF (reference sequence). V lost 1 base and J 4 bases, leaving 8 bases between the germline ends. There are 14 residues in the CDR3.

The chain's CDR3 is CASSYFSAGELFF. The CDR3 coding sequence is TGTGCCAGCAGTTACTTCTCTGCCGGGGAGCTGTTTTTT. The chain couples TRBV6-5 to TRBJ2-2; no clear D. Germline assignment: CDR1 MNHEY and CDR2 SVGAGI. The V gene lost 1 base and the J gene lost 6 bases, with 6 bases spanning the gap. This CDR3 is 13 amino acids long.

The chain recombines TRBV28 with TRBJ2-1, with TRBD2 matching over 7 bases. Trimming removed 8 bases from V and 1 base from J; junction bases left unmatched: 5. Germline-derived CDR1 and CDR2 are MDHEN and SYDVKM. This CDR3 has 14 residues. CDR3 coding DNA: TGTGCCAGCGAAATCGGGGGGTCCTACAATGAGCAGTTCTTC. Encoded protein: CASEIGGSYNEQFF.

The chain is built from TRBV19 and TRBJ1-1; D unresolved. This CDR3 is built from 15 residues. Germline V gene data show CDR1 as LNHDA and CDR2 as SQIVND (reference sequence). V lost 5 bases and J lost 0, with 13 bases in between. As DNA, the CDR3 is TGTGCCAGTAGTGGATCGACGGTGATGAACACTGAAGCTTTCTTT. It encodes CASSGSTVMNTEAFF. Filled out from reference TRBV19 and TRBJ1-1, the complete variable domain reads DGGITQSPKYLFRKEGQNVTLSCEQNLNHDAMYWYRQDPGQGLRLIYYSQIVNDFQKGDIAEGYSVSREKKESFPLTVTSAQKNPTAFYLCASSGSTVMNTEAFFGQGTRLTVV.

The sample holds one count of this clone. This chain connects TRBV19 to TRBJ2-7; maybe TRBD2 (5 bases). The CDR3 length is 15 residues. Deletions cut 2 bases from V and 3 bases from J, with 14 bases between. Per germline, CDR1 LNHDA and CDR2 SQIVND (reference sequence). CDR3 nucleotide sequence: TGTGCCAGTAGTATAACATCCGGGGTTCACTACGAGCAGTACTTC. It yields the protein CASSITSGVHYEQYF.

The genes are TRBV11-1 and TRBJ2-5; D not resolved. Trimming left V 1 base short and J 3 bases short, with 6 bases between. CDR1 is SGHAT and CDR2 is FQDESV in the germline V gene (reference sequence). This CDR3 has 13 amino acids. CDR3 DNA: TGTGCCAGCAGCTTAGAAGATGAAGAGACCCAGTACTTC. It codes for CASSLEDEETQYF. The variable domain in full, completed from reference TRBV11-1 and TRBJ2-5, reads EAEVAQSPRYKITEKSQAVAFWCDPISGHATLYWYRQILGQGPELLVQFQDESVVDDSQLPKDRFSAERLKGVDSTLKIQPAELGDSAMYLCASSLEDEETQYFGPGTRLLVL.

This rearrangement joins TRBV7-2 to TRBJ2-3; the D is unclear. Trimming pared 1 base from V and 4 bases from J, leaving 12 bases between. The V gene's germline CDR1 is SGHTA and CDR2 FQGNSA. This CDR3 contains 15 residues. The CDR3 coding sequence is TGTGCCAGCAGCTTAGTCGGGTTGTATGCAGATACGCAGTATTTT. Translating it yields CASSLVGLYADTQYF.

This clone has more than one count but fewer than ten. This chain links TRBV11-1 with TRBJ2-3; D not certain. CDR1 and CDR2 from the germline V gene are SGHAT and FQDESV (reference sequence). Trimming stripped 1 base from V and 2 bases from J, with 13 bases between. The CDR3 runs to 16 residues. The CDR3 DNA reads TGTGCCAGCAGCTTAGTCCCTAGTCTTACCACAGATACGCAGTATTTT. Residues: CASSLVPSLTTDTQYF.

The chain uses TRBV4-1 and TRBJ2-7; tentatively, D is TRBD2 (5 bases). Trimming removed 1 base from V and 3 bases from J, with 10 bases in between. Germline CDR1 MGHRA, CDR2 YSYEKL. CDR3 length equals 14 residues. The CDR3, as DNA: TGCGCCAGCAGCCAAGGTCTGGGGAGCTACGAGCAGTACTTC. Residues: CASSQGLGSYEQYF.

In its sample, this clone was seen once. The chain has TRBV29-1 and TRBJ1-3; weak D call: TRBD1 (5 bases). This CDR3 comprises 13 residues. Trimming removed 4 bases from V and 4 bases from J, with 11 bases in between. Germline V CDR1 and CDR2: SQVTM, ANQGSEA. The CDR3 reads CSVGGTIGNTIYF. The CDR3 DNA reads TGCAGCGTTGGCGGGACTATCGGAAACACCATATATTTT.

The chain employs TRBV6-5 and TRBJ2-3; 7 nucleotides match TRBD1. Germline lookup yields CDR1 MNHEY and CDR2 SVGAGI. The CDR3 contains 15 residues. V lost 6 bases, J lost 0 bases, and 6 bases stayed unmatched. In DNA, the CDR3 is TGTGCCAGCAGGCTGGGACAGACTAGCACAGATACGCAGTATTTT. This codes for CASRLGQTSTDTQYF.

Note on this clone: Other DNA sequences in this specimen translate into the identical CDR3. The rearrangement joins TRBV28 to TRBJ2-1, with TRBD1 identical over 8 bases. V dropped 6 bases and J dropped 8; count of bases not matched to a gene: 9. Germline CDR1 reads MDHEN; CDR2 reads SYDVKM. The CDR3 is 14 residues long. The CDR3 sequence is CASSFQGADDEQFF. CDR3 sequence (DNA): TGTGCCAGCAGCTTTCAGGGGGCCGACGATGAGCAGTTCTTC.

This chain uses TRBV11-2 with TRBJ1-5; no firm D call. V was trimmed by 2 bases and J by 3 bases, leaving 2 bases between them. This CDR3 comprises 12 residues. CDR1 and CDR2 from the germline V gene are SGHAT and FQNNGV. The CDR3 DNA reads TGTGCCAGCAGCTTACCCAATCAGCCCCAGCATTTT. It encodes CASSLPNQPQHF.

This clone was detected a few times. The V gene is TRBV28, the J gene TRBJ1-1, with D unresolved. Germline V gene data show CDR1 as MDHEN and CDR2 as SYDVKM. CDR3 length: 12 amino acids. Trimming took off 7 bases at V and 4 bases at J, with 10 bases between the two ends. CDR3 coding DNA: TGTGCCAGCACCCAGTGGGGCACTGAAGCTTTCTTT. Encoded protein: CASTQWGTEAFF. The full variable domain, rest sourced from reference TRBV28 and TRBJ1-1, is DVKVTQSSRYLVKRTGEKVFLECVQDMDHENMFWYRQDPGLGLRLIYFSYDVKMKEKGDIPEGYSVSREKKERFSLILESASTNQTSMYLCASTQWGTEAFFGQGTRLTVV.

This clone was picked up a small number of times. The chain is built from TRBV27 and TRBJ2-1; D might be TRBD2 (6 bases). The CDR3 runs 15 residues. CDR1 MNHEY and CDR2 SMNVEV come from the germline V gene (reference sequence). V was cut by 5 bases and J by 6 bases, with 17 bases left in between. DNA for the CDR3: TGTGCCAGCAGTGATGCTAGCGCTGGATCCAATGAGCAGTTCTTC. Protein: CASSDASAGSNEQFF.

This clone was counted only a few times. V and J are TRBV19 and TRBJ2-1; no clear D gene. Germline CDR1 is LNHDA and CDR2 is SQIVND (reference sequence). CDR3 length equals 13 residues. Trimming pared 1 base from V and 7 bases from J, leaving 8 bases between. The CDR3 region is CASSIGISNEQFF. As DNA, the CDR3 is TGTGCCAGTAGTATAGGGATATCGAATGAGCAGTTCTTC.